What follows are 18 T cell receptor beta chains derived from one specimen sequenced in a study of STAT3 mutations in large granular lymphocyte leukemia. Study-wide results and caveats: At least one immunodominant TCR beta clonotype appeared in every T-cell large granular lymphocyte leukemia patient.

Data came from immunoSEQ multiplex PCR; TCRdb stores just in-frame clones and leaves some out. This sample has some 10,000 clones, with more than 75% found just once. These receptors are not linked to any known antigen. The specimen was peripheral blood mononuclear cells. These receptor sequences come from a man aged 60-69 years with T-cell large granular lymphocyte leukemia. Some clones in this sample may be carry-over from other donors' samples.

V is TRBV18 and J is TRBJ2-7; 8 nucleotides match TRBD1. The V segment lost 1 base and the J segment 7 bases; nucleotides outside the gene matches: 0. Germline V gene sequence: CDR1 KGHSH, CDR2 LQKENI. The CDR3 length is 12 residues. This chain's CDR3 is CASSPRQGEQYF. The CDR3 DNA is TGTGCCAGCTCACCACGACAGGGGGAGCAGTACTTC.

The chain has TRBV27 and TRBJ2-7; 8 nucleotides agree with TRBD2. Germline lookup yields CDR1 MNHEY and CDR2 SMNVEV (reference sequence). V dropped 6 bases and J dropped 0; count of bases not matched to a gene: 7. The CDR3 length is 15 residues. CDR3 protein: CASSGTRPYSYEQYF. The CDR3 region has the DNA TGTGCCAGCAGCGGGACTAGACCGTACTCCTACGAGCAGTACTTC.

For this clone: The sample contains more than one DNA sequence encoding this CDR3. The chain couples TRBV7-2 to TRBJ2-3, with TRBD2 identical over 8 bases. Germline loops: CDR1 SGHTA, CDR2 FQGNSA. V shed 5 bases, J shed 5 bases, and the junction held 3 bases outside the gene matches. The CDR3 totals 13 residues. CDR3 in amino acids: CASSLREGDTQYF. The CDR3 DNA reads as TGTGCCAGCAGCCTTCGGGAGGGAGATACGCAGTATTTT.

This chain uses TRBV6-5 with TRBJ1-5; D is unresolved. Germline V gene data show CDR1 as MNHEY and CDR2 as SVGAGI. This CDR3 is 13 amino acids long. Trimming pared 1 base from V and 3 bases from J, leaving 4 bases between. CDR3: CASSYLSNQPQHF. The CDR3 DNA is TGTGCCAGCAGTTACTTATCCAATCAGCCCCAGCATTTT.

This clone has a single count. V gene TRBV5-1 combines with J gene TRBJ2-7, with D tentatively TRBD1 or TRBD2 (5 bases each). Per germline, CDR1 SGHRS and CDR2 YFSETQ. The germline V and J ends were trimmed by 4 bases and 5 bases, with 13 bases remaining between them. The CDR3 extends over 13 amino acids. The CDR3 coding sequence is TGCGCCAGCAGCGTAGGGACCCGCAACGAGCAGTACTTC. Translated: CASSVGTRNEQYF.

The V gene is TRBV2, the J gene TRBJ2-2, with 10 bases that match TRBD2. The germline V gene encodes CDR1 SNHLY and CDR2 FYNNEI. V was pared by 5 bases and J by 3 bases, with 9 bases of the junction left unmatched. This CDR3 has 17 amino acids. As DNA, the CDR3 is TGTGCCAGCAGTTTTACTAGCGGGACAACGGACACCGGGGAGCTGTTTTTT. Its protein is CASSFTSGTTDTGELFF. The full variable domain, its missing parts supplied by reference TRBV2 and TRBJ2-2, is EPEVTQTPSHQVTQMGQEVILRCVPISNHLYFYWYRQILGQKVEFLVSFYNNEISEKSEIFDDQFSVERPDGSNFTLKIRSTKLEDSAMYFCASSFTSGTTDTGELFFGEGSRLTVL.

V usage is TRBV29-1 and J usage is TRBJ1-1; 11 positions agree with TRBD1. The CDR3 has 15 amino acids. Germline-derived CDR1 and CDR2 are SQVTM and ANQGSEA. Germline trimming cut 5 bases from V and 0 bases from J; bases unmatched to any gene: 5. The CDR3 spells CSVPGDRGLNTEAFF. CDR3 nucleotide sequence: TGCAGCGTTCCCGGGGACAGGGGGTTGAACACTGAAGCTTTCTTT.

J is TRBJ2-5 and V is TRBV6-1; 9 nucleotides match TRBD2. Trimming at V came to 4 bases and at J to 0 bases, leaving 12 bases not matched to a gene. The CDR3 has 18 residues. Germline V gene lookup returns CDR1 MNHNS and CDR2 SASEGT. The CDR3 region has the DNA TGTGCCAGCAGTGGTAGCGGGAGAACTAGTGGGTACCAAGAGACCCAGTACTTC. This codes for CASSGSGRTSGYQETQYF.

The J gene is TRBJ2-7, the V gene TRBV11-3; TRBD1 matches 7 bases. CDR3 length equals 13 residues. Germline V gene lookup returns CDR1 SGHNT and CDR2 YENEEA. V shed 5 bases and J 6 bases; nucleotides not matched to a gene: 7. CDR3: CASSAGAGGEQYF. The CDR3 bases are TGTGCCAGCAGCGCCGGGGCAGGGGGCGAGCAGTACTTC.

This rearrangement joins TRBV5-1 to TRBJ1-5; no firm D call. CDR1 SGHRS and CDR2 YFSETQ come from the germline V gene. The CDR3 consists of 14 residues. Between the trimmed V and J ends, which lost 4 bases and 0 bases, there was a span of 8 bases. The CDR3 coding sequence is TGCGCCAGCAGCCTATGGTATAGCAATCAGCCCCAGCATTTT. As protein: CASSLWYSNQPQHF.

The chain is built from TRBV6-6 and TRBJ2-3; D perhaps matches TRBD2 (6 bases). Germline values: CDR1 MNHNY, CDR2 SVGAGI (reference sequence). CDR3 size: 13 residues. V lost 5 bases, J lost 14 bases, and 20 bases lay in between. Here the CDR3 reads CASSQRLAGKGYF. CDR3 coding DNA: TGTGCCAGCAGTCAACGCCTGGCGGGAAAAGGGTATTTT.

This sequence joins TRBV15 and TRBJ2-5; D remains ambiguous. The germline V and J ends were trimmed by 0 bases and 3 bases, with 5 bases remaining between them. The CDR3 sequence is 13 residues long. Germline CDR1 LNHNV, CDR2 YYDKDF (reference sequence). In nucleotides, the CDR3 is TGTGCCACCAGCAGAGATCCGGAAGAGACCCAGTACTTC. Its protein product is CATSRDPEETQYF.

This chain joins TRBV30 and TRBJ1-3, with D uncertain. Trimming removed 5 bases from V and 4 bases from J, with 15 bases in between. This CDR3 comprises 14 residues. Per germline, CDR1 GTSNPN and CDR2 SVGIG (reference sequence). DNA of the CDR3: TGTGCCTGGCGGCCCCGGGGTTCCGGAAACACCATATATTTT. Its protein product is CAWRPRGSGNTIYF.

The chain combines TRBV30 with TRBJ1-1, with 8 bases that match TRBD1. This CDR3 spans 14 amino acids. Per germline, CDR1 GTSNPN and CDR2 SVGIG (reference sequence). V dropped 4 bases and J dropped 7; count of bases not matched to a gene: 11. For the CDR3, the DNA is TGTGCCTGGAACCCAACAGGGGGTGCGCGTGAAGCTTTCTTT. Translation: CAWNPTGGAREAFF.

V and J are TRBV5-1 and TRBJ1-2, with D uncertain. This CDR3 comprises 14 residues. Germline-derived CDR1 and CDR2 are SGHRS and YFSETQ. V was cut by 1 base and J by 2 bases, with 9 bases left in between. This CDR3 is CASSLTQQNYGYTF. In nucleotides, the CDR3 is TGCGCCAGCAGCTTGACCCAACAGAACTATGGCTACACCTTC.

Only a few counts were recorded for this clone. The chain couples TRBV5-1 to TRBJ1-6; perhaps TRBD1 as D (6 bases). CDR3 length equals 16 residues. Deletions cut 4 bases from V and 3 bases from J, with 14 bases between. The germline V gene encodes CDR1 SGHRS and CDR2 YFSETQ. CDR3 nucleotides: TGCGCCAGCAGCCAGGCAGGGGCCGACTATAATTCACCCCTCCACTTT. Translated, it gives CASSQAGADYNSPLHF.

The chain recombines TRBV4-2 with TRBJ2-2; unclear D gene. This CDR3 region has 13 residues. Germline CDR1 is LGHNA and CDR2 is YNFKEQ. Trimming shortened V by 1 base and J by 3 bases, and 3 bases separated the two germline ends. The chain's CDR3 is CASSQGYTGELFF. CDR3 bases: TGTGCCAGCAGCCAAGGCTACACCGGGGAGCTGTTTTTT.

This CDR3 is CSVEEQSPGEQYF. The CDR3 region has the DNA TGCAGCGTTGAAGAACAGAGTCCGGGCGAGCAGTACTTC. The rearrangement links TRBV29-1 to TRBJ2-7; D remains ambiguous. The V gene's germline CDR1 is SQVTM and CDR2 ANQGSEA. The CDR3 consists of 13 residues. Trimming took off 0 bases at V and 6 bases at J, with 12 bases between the two ends.